This T cell receptor (beta chain) originates from a study of blood T cell repertoires in COVID-19. Study at large: COVID-19 samples, acute and convalescent, were from the United States, Italy and Spain. Nucleic acid was either cDNA or gDNA, and it came from T cells, B-cell-depleted T cells, or PBMCs.

As handled by the study authors: How many nucleated cells were present was estimated from reference gene primer amplification. Only in-frame clones appear in the TCRdb table, and some are missing; sequencing was by immunoSEQ multiplex PCR. From that table come the V and J calls and clone size; the DNA was used to work out D and trimming. The table records more than 45,000 clones, around 89% of them present only once. This CDR3 is built from 13 residues. Germline V gene data show CDR1 as MNHEY and CDR2 as SMNVEV (reference sequence). V lost 5 bases to trimming and J lost 2 bases, with 9 bases between them.

Sequencing was carried out using peripheral blood. The chain joins TRBV27 to TRBJ2-5; D is perhaps TRBD1 (6 bases). This clonotype originated in a man aged 60-69 years with acute or convalescent COVID-19. Here the CDR3 DNA reads TGTGCCAGCAGTAGGGGACATCAAGAGACCCAGTACTTC. Its protein product is CASSRGHQETQYF.